Listed below are T cell receptor beta chains from one sample, sequenced in a study of OX40 agonist ivuxolimab in advanced cancers. Here immunoSEQ multiplex PCR was the method, and the copy in TCRdb shows in-frame clones only, minus some. The table includes roughly 76,000 clones, about 88% detected once. The sequences come from CD4+ or CD8+ T cells sorted from blood, collected in a trial of the OX40 agonist ivuxolimab. The receptors here all came from an adult with an advanced solid tumor such as melanoma, head and neck, liver or kidney cancer. The CDR3 runs from the conserved cysteine through the conserved F or W. A D gene is named only where the DNA matches it firmly. Clone sizes are given selectively: once, few, many, or a class where the clone is expanded.

TRBJ2-7,TRBV5-1,NA,TRBD1,TGCGCCAGCAGCTTGGCAGGGGGTCCCTACGAGCAGTACTTC,CASSLAGGPYEQYF
TRBJ2-7,TRBV4-1,NA,NA,TGCGCCAGCAGCCAAGATGCCGATCGTGCCTACGAGCAGTACTTC,CASSQDADRAYEQYF
TRBJ2-5,TRBV2,NA,NA,TGTGCCAGCAGTTTTACTGAAGAGACCCAGTACTTC,CASSFTEETQYF
TRBJ2-5,TRBV5-1,few,NA,TGCGCCAGCAGTGGGGGGCCAACAAGAGAATCCCAGTACTTC,CASSGGPTRESQYF
TRBJ2-1,TRBV28,NA,NA,TGTGCCAGCAGTAGGACGTACGGGGGAGAGCAGTTCTTC,CASSRTYGGEQFF
TRBJ2-7,TRBV5-4,NA,TRBD2,TGTGCCAGCAGTAAAGCGGGAGGGCCCTACGAGCAGTACTTC,CASSKAGGPYEQYF
TRBJ2-7,TRBV1,NA,NA,TGCACCAGCAGCCAGAAAGAGAGACGGAGGGGGAGCGGGAGCTCCTACGAGCAGTACTTC,CTSSQKERRRGSGSSYEQYF
TRBJ2-5,TRBV20-1,NA,NA,TGCAGCTGGCGTGGAGAGACCCAGTACTTC,CSWRGETQYF
TRBJ1-3,TRBV18,NA,NA,TGTGCCAGCTCACCACCGGCAGGGTTGGGAAACACCATATATTTT,CASSPPAGLGNTIYF
TRBJ1-2,TRBV11-2,NA,TRBD1,TGTGCCAGCAGCCAGGGGGATGACTATGGCTACACCTTC,CASSQGDDYGYTF
TRBJ1-1,TRBV6-5,NA,NA,TGTGCCAGCACCTACGGGGGGACTAACACTGAAGCTTTCTTT,CASTYGGTNTEAFF
TRBJ2-5,TRBV5-4,NA,NA,TGTGCCAGCAGCTTGGGGACAGCACAAGAGACCCAGTACTTC,CASSLGTAQETQYF
TRBJ2-1,TRBV5-4,NA,TRBD2,TGTGCCAGCAGCGTGCTAGCGGGAGATTACAATGAGCAGTTCTTC,CASSVLAGDYNEQFF
TRBJ2-2,TRBV19,NA,NA,TGTGCCAGTAGTCCCTTGCAGGGTCGCACCGGGGAGCTGTTTTTT,CASSPLQGRTGELFF
TRBJ2-3,TRBV7-9,NA,NA,TGTGCCAGCAGCTTAGCGGGACTCACAGATACGCAGTATTTT,CASSLAGLTDTQYF